This entry concerns a single T cell receptor (beta chain). Its antigen remains undetermined. It has no much larger one-base neighbor in the sample; base qualities were not kept. The cohort comprised approximately 700 healthy bone marrow donors. At the time of sampling, all cohort members were nominally healthy, though unrecorded immune exposures were likely present. The donor tested CMV seropositive and was one of the 289 seropositive cohort members. Each donor provided a peripheral blood sample, and peripheral blood mononuclear cells were used for TCR beta sequencing. Genomic DNA was extracted from the blood cell samples with the Qiagen DNeasy Blood Extraction Kit. Library creation used the immunoSEQ multiplex PCR assay. The multiplex PCR relied on a mix of 60 forward primers for TCR Vbeta segments and 13 reverse primers for TCR Jbeta segments. Amplification of the CDR3 region of rearranged TCR beta genes was performed with a multiplex PCR assay on genomic DNA. The Illumina HiSeq System was used to sequence the amplified TCR beta libraries as 87-base-pair reads. Under the source paper's analysis protocol: Across the 700 or so repertoires, a later analysis counted roughly 84 million unique TCR beta chains, 9 million to 14 million of which were shared by at least two donors. Raw reads were error-corrected and collapsed into unique sequences by a nearest-neighbor algorithm in which closely related sequences were merged to remove PCR and sequencing errors. Alignment of CDR3 sequences to IMGT reference sequences was used to assign V, D and J gene segments. For a sequence to be retained, a match of at least six nucleotides was required to both a V gene segment and a J gene segment. A rearrangement was called productive if the CDR3 had no stop codons and remained in frame with V and J, and every other rearrangement was called non-productive. CDR3 was defined by IMGT convention, running from the second conserved V-encoded cysteine to the conserved J-encoded phenylalanine. The earlier analysis of approximately 500 of the donors excluded sequences that lacked an unambiguous match to a single V gene segment. An earlier analysis of 500 to 700 of the donors classified V segments as functional when productive rearrangements were above 56.7% and as segregating when the standard deviation between donors was above 5%. To diagnose cytomegalovirus status from the catalog of TCR beta chain sequences, a statistical classification framework was built. A later analysis assigned V and J genes by comparing TCR nucleotide sequences with IMGT/GENE-DB human TR gene sequences. The TCRdist pipeline was used in a later analysis to assign CDR3 sequences and most-parsimonious VDJ recombination scenarios. A later analysis defined each TCR beta chain by its CDR3 amino acid sequence plus V-gene family, and excluded reads lacking a unique V-gene family. A later analysis removed 600 or so highly shared, low-generation-probability nucleotide sequences to deal with suspected cross-contamination and a sequencing artifact. For each public chain, a later analysis derived a clonal expansion index from normalized ranks of inferred template counts within each repertoire. A later analysis computed generation probabilities with a VDJ recombination model fitted to out-of-frame rearrangements, and checked the results against IGoR. Hypergeometric tests were used in a later analysis to score TCR-TCR, TCR-HLA and TCR-CMV co-occurrence, with a repertoire-size bias correction applied to the TCR pairs. False discovery rates were estimated in a later analysis by permuting HLA or CMV assignments 20 times. A later analysis grouped co-occurring TCRs with DBSCAN, adding TCRdist sequence similarity when clustering within HLA-allele-positive subsets. Repertoires with fewer than 30,000 or more than 120,000 public chains, plus five repertoires with anomalous nucleotide sharing, were excluded from co-occurrence clustering. What TCRdb holds here is the immuneACCESS table cut down to in-frame rearrangements. Part of the clones is not present; checked against another copy, under half of the missing clones reflect an unresolved V gene, and the others are unexplained. The V and J calls and clone size come from that table; D and trimming were worked out from the DNA. A total of 70,000 to 90,000 clones appear in this sample, around 84% of them only once. The leading ten clones occupy approximately 17% of the sample.

This record belongs to a study of cytomegalovirus exposure and HLA in healthy donors (dated by TCRdb to 2016 to 2017). Concerning the study at large: An earlier analysis of about 560 of the donors reported approximately 260 Gb of sequence data and 117 million unique TCR beta sequences obtained from approximately 180 million T cells. Around 330 gigabases of sequencing data and approximately 91 million unique TCR sequences made up an early release that covered nearly 650 HLA-typed donors. The study profiled the T cell repertoires of under 850 subjects by immunosequencing and related them to cytomegalovirus serostatus. In addition to the first cohort of several hundred subjects, a separate validation cohort of about 120 different subjects was used. Every repertoire in the discovery cohort had been generated on one and the same sequencing platform. A later analysis re-analyzed previously published TCR beta repertoires from 550 to 700 donors and added high-resolution HLA genotyping to study TCR occurrence patterns. Genome-wide SNP genotypes for about three fifths of the roughly 670 donors were used in a later genetic analysis, which treated that subset as a discovery cohort. Among approximately 370 genotyped donors of the cohort, an average of around 220,000 unique TCR beta nucleotide sequences was sequenced per donor, of which 15% to 20% were non-productive. The later analysis used no new phenotypic data to find candidate immune exposures, relying instead on TCR beta sequences and their occurrence across donors. The study combined high-throughput TCR immunosequencing, statistical association of individual TCRs with disease status, and machine learning to predict cytomegalovirus infection status. Donor age, sex, ethnicity and CMV serostatus were compiled together with the repertoire data. An earlier analysis of about 600 of the donors used high-throughput TCR beta sequencing to judge whether each TCR beta V gene segment behaved as functional or pseudogenic. Of the roughly 390 genotyped donors, 80% to 90% were placed in the genetic ancestry cluster associated with self-reported Caucasian donors. Class I and class II HLA loci were covered by the typing at four-digit resolution. Because of strong linkage in the cohort, four to six DR-DQ haplotypes were treated as single units for association and clustering. The study aimed to test whether cataloging public T cell receptors could reveal signatures of past pathogen exposure. Typing coverage varied by locus: about 629-640 donors for A, B, C, DRB1 and DQB1; about 520 for DQA1; around 610 for DPA1; approximately 490 for DPB1.

Beyond this particular receptor, the publication reports: The sequencing pipeline was judged likely to have produced a cluster of highly shared sequence variants as a technical artifact. A later analysis associated 16,951 TCR beta sequences with specific HLA alleles at a false discovery rate of 0.05. This cohort had only TCR beta chains sequenced, and the lack of alpha or paired-chain data limited which features could be detected. CMV serostatus was the only immune exposure information available for the cohort. In a later analysis, the rate of TCR association differed among HLA loci, with DRB1 alleles having the most associated TCRs and HLA-C alleles having the fewest. A further reported finding was that TCR beta sequences accurately predicted the HLA-A and HLA-B alleles for most subjects in the first cohort. Most TCR sequences were observed very rarely across donors, whereas some public TCRs were present in many individuals. Because HLA typing was missing for some donors at each locus, association tests included only the typed subset. In a later genetic analysis, a missense DCLRE1C variant was associated with V-gene and J-gene trimming of TCR beta chains, and the association was replicated in an independent cohort. The earlier analysis of 450 to 700 of the donors excluded about 16 rarely observed V segments, including chromosome 9 orphons, because counts were too low. According to the authors, the approach could potentially be generalized to other disease states and immunological phenotypes. Linkage disequilibrium might explain the correlated functional status among segregating V segments, but an unknown experimental factor could not be excluded. Compared with the approximately 720-donor mean, donors in an Asian-associated ancestry cluster had fewer N-insertions in productive TCRs, according to a later genetic analysis. In a later analysis, most CMV-associated TCR beta chains were found to appear HLA-restricted, with HLA associations seemingly driven largely by CMV exposure. A few of the identified cytomegalovirus-associated TCR beta chains were confirmed in vitro to be specific for cytomegalovirus antigens. In the study, approximately 150 TCR beta chains were listed as associated with cytomegalovirus. In both the original and validation cohorts, the classifier was reported to diagnose cytomegalovirus status with high specificity and sensitivity. Several of the top co-occurrence clusters appeared to be linked to parvovirus B19, influenza, CMV and Epstein-Barr virus, according to a later analysis. Roughly uniform sequencing depth across donors was assumed in presence/absence analyses, although this assumption may not hold. Strong co-occurrence of HLA alleles, especially DR and DQ, made assigning TCR associations to individual alleles difficult. Compared with equally common non-associated chains, HLA-associated TCR beta chains in a later analysis were more clonally expanded and had lower generation probabilities. An earlier analysis of approximately 590 of the donors showed that most TCR beta V segments appeared in productive rearrangements either about 90% or about 30% of the time, which broadly matched IMGT annotations.

Source material: PBMCs. The receptor was isolated from a man in his 70s in good health and CMV-seropositive.

Here the CDR3 is given as CASSLSGTGAYEQYF. In nucleotide form, the sequence is TGTGCCAGCAGCTTAAGCGGAACGGGAGCCTACGAGCAGTACTTC. The chain is made from TRBV7-3 and TRBJ2-7; perhaps TRBD2 is the D gene, with 6 bases matching. Trimming at the junction amounts to 1 base on V and 2 bases on J, and the germline ends lie 12 bases apart. Per the germline V gene, SGHTA is the CDR1 and FQGTGA is the CDR2. From the cysteine through the phenylalanine, the CDR3 covers 15 amino acids. Only the CDR3 portion is preserved as DNA: 45 bases, with reading frame beginning at the first base.